These T cell receptor beta chains were read from a single sample in a study of T-cell reconstitution after alpha-beta-depleted transplantation in children. TCRdb re-derived calls from the PCR reads in MiXCR, one entry per CDR3 protein. The table has about 980,000 distinct CDR3 sequences, roughly 29% seen once. Sequenced here: PBMCs, mostly from graft donor cells, sampled 360 days after TCRalphabeta/CD19-depleted stem cell transplant. These receptors were collected from a boy under three years old who had a stem cell transplant for SCID, so the T cells may come from the graft donor. The CDR3 runs from the conserved cysteine through the conserved F or W. D genes are given only for firm matches. Rows give clone size only sometimes, using once, few, many, or a class for an expanded clone.

cdr3_aa cdr3_length j_call d_call clone_size v_call
CASSSEGGGINNEQFF 16 TRBJ2-1 - - TRBV5-1
CASSAGLETQYF 12 TRBJ2-5 - few TRBV5-1
CASTVSFIAEAFF 13 TRBJ1-1 - few TRBV19
CATSDVIAGPWNEQFF 16 TRBJ2-1 TRBD2 - TRBV24-1
CASSLAQGTEQYF 13 TRBJ2-7 TRBD1 few TRBV5-1
CASSSFGGQGNEQFF 15 TRBJ2-1 - once TRBV5-1
CASSSGPGTGEYEQFF 16 TRBJ2-1 TRBD1 few TRBV11-2
CASSLVGAHEQYF 13 TRBJ2-7 - - TRBV7-9
CASSNRWGLAGGTFYEQYF 19 TRBJ2-7 TRBD2 few TRBV27
CSASRAGGPYNEQFF 15 TRBJ2-1 TRBD2 - TRBV20-1
CASSVKSNTGELFF 14 TRBJ2-2 - - TRBV9
CSARTGDIQYF 11 TRBJ2-4 TRBD1 few TRBV20-1
CASTRGSGGSGANVLTF 17 TRBJ2-6 - - TRBV28
CASSLGQTMNTEAFF 15 TRBJ1-1 - few TRBV5-1
CASSQVPGRRVYEQYF 16 TRBJ2-7 - few TRBV4-1
CASSQGRGLYEQFF 14 TRBJ2-1 - few TRBV4-1
CASSEALRDYEQYF 14 TRBJ2-7 - few TRBV2
CASSDEVYGYTF 12 TRBJ1-2 - few TRBV9
CSASFSYEQYF 11 TRBJ2-7 - - TRBV20-1
CASGRQTRSGNTIYF 15 TRBJ1-3 - few TRBV6-1
CSAREWRQETQYF 13 TRBJ2-5 - few TRBV20-1
CASSYTGVGQRSPLHF 16 TRBJ1-6 TRBD1 - TRBV6-5
CASSSRTSGHSTDTQYF 17 TRBJ2-3 TRBD2 - TRBV6-5
CASSSGTAFGEQYF 14 TRBJ2-7 - few TRBV7-9
CSARQGAMNTEAFF 14 TRBJ1-1 TRBD1 few TRBV20-1
CATFWGVSNEQFF 13 TRBJ2-1 - - TRBV6-2/TRBV6-3
CSARSSGAPTGELFF 15 TRBJ2-2 - - TRBV20-1
CASSLGRKSGNTIYF 15 TRBJ1-3 - - TRBV7-6
CASTPRGELFF 11 TRBJ2-2 - - TRBV6-6
CASSPNPGTGGYSNQPQHF 19 TRBJ1-5 TRBD1 - TRBV4-1
CSVVVLSGGGNTIYF 15 TRBJ1-3 - - TRBV29-1
CSARGTEEAFF 11 TRBJ1-1 TRBD1 - TRBV20-1
CASSLYGDQETQYF 14 TRBJ2-5 - many TRBV28
CATEGGDHEQYF 12 TRBJ2-7 - few TRBV10-3
CASKGSLAKNIQYF 14 TRBJ2-4 - few TRBV2
CSASGGPTYEQYF 13 TRBJ2-7 - - TRBV20-1
CASSQDLGPTDTQYF 15 TRBJ2-3 - - TRBV4-3
CASSQGVYRAGDTQYF 16 TRBJ2-3 - - TRBV4-1
CASSFGRLSSNTGELFF 17 TRBJ2-2 - few TRBV12-3/TRBV12-4
CASSLVGGVGPQHF 14 TRBJ1-5 - - TRBV7-9
CASSYAPDPGQGNTIYF 17 TRBJ1-3 TRBD1 few TRBV6-5
CSAKTTGGHEKLFF 14 TRBJ1-4 TRBD1 few TRBV20-1
CSARAPGQGVVNTEAFF 17 TRBJ1-1 TRBD1 few TRBV20-1
CASSSRDTEAFF 12 TRBJ1-1 - many TRBV28
CASSLRGQGLQPQHF 15 TRBJ1-5 - few TRBV28
CSVEVVGEVSGEQYF 15 TRBJ2-7 - few TRBV29-1
CASSSPGQGGRQYF 14 TRBJ2-7 TRBD1 - TRBV6-5
CASSGRGQAGWDNEQFF 17 TRBJ2-1 TRBD1 - TRBV4-1
CASSSLGGVMNTEAFF 16 TRBJ1-1 - - TRBV5-1
CASSRQGRGYSNQPQHF 17 TRBJ1-5 TRBD1 - TRBV7-8
CASRKGLAGTYNEQFF 16 TRBJ2-1 TRBD2 once TRBV27
CASSRPPDEQYF 12 TRBJ2-7 - few TRBV12-3/TRBV12-4